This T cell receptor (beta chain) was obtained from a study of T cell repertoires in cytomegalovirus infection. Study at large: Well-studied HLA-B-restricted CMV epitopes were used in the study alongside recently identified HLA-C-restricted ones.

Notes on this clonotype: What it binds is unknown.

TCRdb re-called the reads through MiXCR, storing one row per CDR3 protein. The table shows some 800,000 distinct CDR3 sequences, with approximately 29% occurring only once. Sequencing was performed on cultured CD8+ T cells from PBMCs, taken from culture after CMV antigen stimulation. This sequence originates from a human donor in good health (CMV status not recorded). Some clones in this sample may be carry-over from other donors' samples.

CDR3 amino acids: CASSPRTGGGEQYF. The CDR3 bases are TGTGCCAGCAGCCCCCGGACAGGGGGTGGCGAGCAGTACTTC. The chain links TRBV7-6 to TRBJ2-7, with 10 bases lining up with TRBD1. The trim removed 5 bases at V and 6 bases at J, leaving 7 bases unmatched. Germline V CDR1 and CDR2: SGHVS, FNYEAQ. The CDR3 runs 14 residues.